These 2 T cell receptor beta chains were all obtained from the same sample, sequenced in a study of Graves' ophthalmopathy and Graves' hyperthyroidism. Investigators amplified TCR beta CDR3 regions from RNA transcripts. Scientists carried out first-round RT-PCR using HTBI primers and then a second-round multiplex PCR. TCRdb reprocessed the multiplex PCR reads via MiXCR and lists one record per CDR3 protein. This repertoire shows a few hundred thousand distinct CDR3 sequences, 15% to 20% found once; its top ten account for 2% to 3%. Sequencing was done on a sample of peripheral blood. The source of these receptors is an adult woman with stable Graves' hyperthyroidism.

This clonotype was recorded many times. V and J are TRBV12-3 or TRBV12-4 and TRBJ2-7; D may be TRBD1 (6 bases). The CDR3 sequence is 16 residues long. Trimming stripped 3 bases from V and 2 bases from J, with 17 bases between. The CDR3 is CASSLGERTVTYEQYF. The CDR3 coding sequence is TGTGCCAGCAGTTTGGGTGAGAGGACAGTAACCTACGAGCAGTACTTC.

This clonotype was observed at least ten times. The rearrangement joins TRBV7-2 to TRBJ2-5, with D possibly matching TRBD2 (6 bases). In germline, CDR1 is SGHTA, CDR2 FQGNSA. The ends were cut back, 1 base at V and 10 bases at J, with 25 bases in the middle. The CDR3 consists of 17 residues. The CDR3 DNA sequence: TGTGCCAGCAGCTTAGGGGGGGTGGCCCGGAGGACGTGGGACCAGTACTTC. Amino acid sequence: CASSLGGVARRTWDQYF.